This T cell receptor beta chain was recovered during a study of identical twins (dated by TCRdb to the mid-2010s). About the full investigation: TCR alpha and beta repertoires from monozygotic twins, unrelated adults of various ages and cord blood were deep-sequenced to test whether fetal clonotypes persist. Replicate twin experiments were performed at different times using different library preparation protocols to rule out contamination. What the work shows at the level of the full study, not this receptor alone: Fewer insertions were carried by abundant cord blood beta clonotypes; a weaker similar trend was observed in young adult naive repertoires, while no such trend was observed in memory repertoires. Out-of-frame TCR alpha sharing in monozygotic twins was systematically underestimated by recombination models, whereas sharing between unrelated individuals was in agreement with the recombination models. The excess sharing between twins in beta out-of-frame sequences was weaker because fewer shared sequences reduced the signal-to-noise ratio. Compared with coincidental sharing between unrelated individuals, out-of-frame TCR alpha sequences shared between twins showed an excess of sequences with low generation probability. Because the same donors could not be followed over many years, the conclusions relied on cross-sectional statistical analysis. Invariant T cells such as MAIT and iNKT could partly confound zero-insertion analyses, though diverse VJ usage argued against this for most clonotypes.

The library was prepared using 5' RACE. The sequencer listed for this sample is Illumina HiSeq 2000. Template switching added a universal primer binding site, and the final cDNA carried a unique molecular identifier that allowed TCR cDNA molecules to be counted accurately. First-strand cDNA for TCR alpha and beta chains was synthesized from specific primers in the conserved constant-segment region. To control for contamination, each cDNA library was double barcoded with a SMART-Mk sample barcode plus Illumina barcodes. TruSeq adapter sequences and Illumina sample barcodes were added in two successive PCR steps. TCR alpha and beta cDNA libraries were sequenced on the Illumina HiSeq platform with custom primers. From the authors' description of their analysis: MiGEC was used to process raw reads and extract unique molecular identifiers, and MiXCR was used to find CDR3 positions. For each individual, recombination models were inferred using an EM algorithm with the repgenHMM and IGoR tools. The tcR package in R was used for shared clonotype analysis, with sharing normalized by the product of cloneset sizes. To study raw recombination free of thymic and clonal selection effects, out-of-frame nonproductive sequences were analyzed. TCRdb reprocessed the public reads (quality trimming at Q25 with fastp, clone calling with MiXCR) and kept in-frame beta chains. Every distinct CDR3 protein forms one entry, paired with its most common genes and DNA. The V and J calls and clone size come from TCRdb's table, not from the authors' own analysis. The sample table contains around 280,000 distinct CDR3 sequences; only one count was recorded for roughly 8.6% of them. Clones ranked in the top ten supply more than 2% of the sample.

For CDR1 and CDR2, the germline V gene lists MGHDK and SYGVNS. The CDR3 spans 12 residues, from the cysteine through the phenylalanine. Of the read, only the CDR3 DNA is kept; its 36 bases are in frame from base 1. The trim is 5 bases for V and 10 bases for J, with a gap of 12 bases between the germline ends. Every donor was a healthy Caucasian. The twin cohort comprised three pairs of female monozygotic twins, all aged roughly 18 to 30 years. Miltenyi CD45RO+ enrichment and human naive T-cell isolation kits were used to isolate memory (CD45RO+) and naive T cells from PBMC. About this clonotype itself: The antigen this receptor binds is unknown. No base-level quality is on record; no much larger clone is a single base apart.

These data were also reused for a study on yellow fever vaccine responses in identical twins. Looking at the second paper: The T cell response to vaccination in identical twins was reported by the authors to appear partly convergent and partly personalized. Focusing on identical twins, the study followed the T cell clones that responded to the vaccine, and did so with precision.

Sequenced material: memory (CD45RO+) T cells sorted from blood. The cell subset or site tag for this specimen amounts to: CD45RO+ enriched T cells. The source of this sequence is a woman aged 18 to 35 in good health. This chain joins TRBV25-1 to TRBJ2-1; the D gene is not confidently resolved. CDR3 sequence: CASSKVGGEQFF. The nucleotide sequence is given as TGTGCCAGCAGTAAAGTGGGTGGGGAGCAGTTCTTC.